A selection of T cell receptor beta chains follows, all from one sample in a study of blood T cell repertoires in COVID-19. Only in-frame clones appear in the TCRdb table, and some are missing; sequencing was by immunoSEQ multiplex PCR. The repertoire holds about 50,000 clones, with 70% to 90% as singletons. Material for sequencing was peripheral blood. These receptors were taken from a woman older than 75 with COVID-19, enrolled during active disease. CDR3s include the opening cysteine and the closing phenylalanine or tryptophan. A D gene is named only where the DNA matches it firmly. Clone size is not always given. Where it is, it says once, few, many or a class for expanded clones.

d_gene	v_gene	abundance	j_gene	CDR3nt	CDR3aa
NA	TRBV4-1	NA	TRBJ2-4	TGCGCCAGCAGCCAAGTAGACAGATCCAAAAACATTCAGTACTTC	CASSQVDRSKNIQYF
NA	TRBV20-1	NA	TRBJ1-1	TGCAGTGCTGGGCCTAACACTGAAGCTTTCTTT	CSAGPNTEAFF
TRBD1	TRBV6-6	NA	TRBJ1-3	TGTGCCAGCAGTCATTATGACAGGGTTGGAAACACCATATATTTT	CASSHYDRVGNTIYF
NA	TRBV2	NA	TRBJ2-3	TGTGCCAGCAGCCTTAGGGCGGGGTTGAGCACAGATACGCAGTATTTT	CASSLRAGLSTDTQYF
NA	TRBV11-2	once	TRBJ1-4	TGTGCCAGCCGCTTCGGGGGGGGGCTGGGTAATGAAAAACTGTTTTTT	CASRFGGGLGNEKLFF
TRBD1	TRBV28	once	TRBJ2-4	TGTGCCAGCAGTCCAGGGGGCGCGAGTCAAAACATTCAGTACTTC	CASSPGGASQNIQYF
NA	TRBV30	NA	TRBJ1-2	TGTGCCTGGAGTGTACGGGGGGGCGTAGTTGGGATCCTGAGTGGCTACACCTTC	CAWSVRGGVVGILSGYTF
NA	TRBV9	NA	TRBJ1-3	TGTGCCAGCAGCGGAGGCCCATCGAGGGTCGGAAGAAACACCATATATTTT	CASSGGPSRVGRNTIYF
NA	TRBV30	few	TRBJ2-7	TGTGCCTGGAGTGTAGGAGGGTTTGGGATCGAGATCTACGAGCAGTACTTC	CAWSVGGFGIEIYEQYF
TRBD1	TRBV5-1	NA	TRBJ1-2	TGCGCCAGCAGCTTGCAGGGGGATTCTAACTATGGCTACACCTTC	CASSLQGDSNYGYTF
NA	TRBV29-1	NA	TRBJ2-1	TGCAGCGTTGCCGGGAGTAAAGTTTCCTACAATGAGCAGTTCTTC	CSVAGSKVSYNEQFF
NA	TRBV21-1	NA	TRBJ2-3	TGTGCCAGCCTATCCCGGGACAGGGGCAGCACGCAGTATTTT	CASLSRDRGSTQYF
TRBD1	TRBV6-6	NA	TRBJ1-3	TGTGCCAGCAGTTCACCGGGACAGAGCTCTGGAAACACCATATATTTT	CASSSPGQSSGNTIYF
TRBD2	TRBV5-4	NA	TRBJ2-5	TGTGCCAGCAGCCGCCGCAGCGGGAGTGGGGAGACCCAGTACTTC	CASSRRSGSGETQYF
TRBD1	TRBV3-1/TRBV3-2	NA	TRBJ2-7	TGTGCCAGCAGCCGACTTGACAGGGGGAGTTCCTACGAGCAGTACTTC	CASSRLDRGSSYEQYF
NA	TRBV11-2	NA	TRBJ1-1	TGTGCCAGCAGCTTAGAGGCCTACACTGAAGCTTTCTTT	CASSLEAYTEAFF